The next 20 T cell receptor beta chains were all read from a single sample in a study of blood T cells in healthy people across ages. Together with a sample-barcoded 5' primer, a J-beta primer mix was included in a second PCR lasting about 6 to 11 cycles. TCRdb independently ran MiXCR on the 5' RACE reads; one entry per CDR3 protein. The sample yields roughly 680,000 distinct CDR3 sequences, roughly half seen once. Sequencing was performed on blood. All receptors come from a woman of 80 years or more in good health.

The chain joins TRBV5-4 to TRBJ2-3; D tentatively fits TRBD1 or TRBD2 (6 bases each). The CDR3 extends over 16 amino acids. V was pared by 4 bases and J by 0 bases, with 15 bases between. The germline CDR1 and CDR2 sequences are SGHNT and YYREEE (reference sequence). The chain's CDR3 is CASSGGTRTSTDTQYF. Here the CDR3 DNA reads TGTGCCAGCAGCGGAGGGACACGGACTAGCACAGATACGCAGTATTTT.

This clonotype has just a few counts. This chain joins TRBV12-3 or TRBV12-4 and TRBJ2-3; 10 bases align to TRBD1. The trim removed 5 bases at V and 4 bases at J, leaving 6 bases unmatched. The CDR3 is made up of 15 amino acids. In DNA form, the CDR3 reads TGTGCCAGCAGTGCCCGGGACAGGGGATCAGATACGCAGTATTTT. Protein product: CASSARDRGSDTQYF.

The CDR3 loop is CASSRTGGGVDNNEQFF. CDR3 nucleotides: TGTGCCAGCAGCAGGACTGGCGGGGGGGTGGATAACAATGAGCAGTTCTTC. V gene TRBV7-2 combines with J gene TRBJ2-1, with 9 bases identical to TRBD2. The CDR3 runs 17 residues. Germline loops: CDR1 SGHTA, CDR2 FQGNSA. J gave up 5 bases and V 5 bases, and 13 bases lay outside the gene matches.

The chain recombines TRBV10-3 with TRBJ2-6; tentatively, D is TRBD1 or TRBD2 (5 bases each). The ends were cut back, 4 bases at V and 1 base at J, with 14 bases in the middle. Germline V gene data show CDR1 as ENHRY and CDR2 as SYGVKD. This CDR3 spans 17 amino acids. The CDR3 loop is CAISGQRTVSGANVLTF. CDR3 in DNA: TGTGCCATCAGTGGACAGAGGACTGTATCTGGGGCCAACGTCCTGACTTTC.

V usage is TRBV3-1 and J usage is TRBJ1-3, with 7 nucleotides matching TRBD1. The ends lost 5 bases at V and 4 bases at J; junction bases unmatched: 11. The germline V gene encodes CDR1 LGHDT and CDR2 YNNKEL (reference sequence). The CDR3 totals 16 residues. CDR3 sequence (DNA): TGTGCCAGCAGCAAAGGAAACAGGGGACGCGGAAACACCATATATTTT. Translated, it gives CASSKGNRGRGNTIYF.

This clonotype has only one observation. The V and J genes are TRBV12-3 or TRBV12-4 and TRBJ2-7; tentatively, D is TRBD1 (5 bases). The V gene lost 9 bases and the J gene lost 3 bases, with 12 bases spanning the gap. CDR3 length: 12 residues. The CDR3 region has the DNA TGTGCCAGTACAGGCGGCGGCTACGAGCAGTACTTC. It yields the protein CASTGGGYEQYF.

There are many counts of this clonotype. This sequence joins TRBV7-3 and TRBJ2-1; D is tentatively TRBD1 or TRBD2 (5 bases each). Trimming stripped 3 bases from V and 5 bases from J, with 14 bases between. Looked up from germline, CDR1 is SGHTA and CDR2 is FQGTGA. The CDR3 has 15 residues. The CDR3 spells CASSFSGTRNNEQFF. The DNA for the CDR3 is TGTGCCAGCAGCTTCTCGGGGACGAGGAACAATGAGCAGTTCTTC.

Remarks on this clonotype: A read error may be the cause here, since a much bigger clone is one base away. This CDR3 reads CAWSVGGAYERYF. CDR3 coding DNA: TGTGCCTGGAGTGTAGGGGGGGCCTACGAGCGGTACTTC. The rearrangement uses TRBV30 and TRBJ2-4, with a tentative D call TRBD2 (7 bases). Trimming removed 0 bases at V and 15 bases at J, with 18 bases between. Per germline, CDR1 GTSNPN and CDR2 SVGIG (reference sequence). This CDR3 has 13 amino acids.

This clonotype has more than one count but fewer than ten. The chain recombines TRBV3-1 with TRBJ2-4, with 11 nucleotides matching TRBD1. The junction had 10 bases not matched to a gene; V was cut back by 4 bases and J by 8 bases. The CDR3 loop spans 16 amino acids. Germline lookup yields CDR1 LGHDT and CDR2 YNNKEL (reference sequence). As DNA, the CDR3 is TGTGCCAGCAGCCCTTCGGGGGACAGGGGGGGATACATTCAGTACTTC. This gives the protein CASSPSGDRGGYIQYF. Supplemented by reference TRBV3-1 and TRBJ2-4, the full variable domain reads DTAVSQTPKYLVTQMGNDKSIKCEQNLGHDTMYWYKQDSKKFLKIMFSYNNKELIINETVPNRFSPKSPDKAHLNLHINSLELGDSAVYFCASSPSGDRGGYIQYFGAGTRLSVL.

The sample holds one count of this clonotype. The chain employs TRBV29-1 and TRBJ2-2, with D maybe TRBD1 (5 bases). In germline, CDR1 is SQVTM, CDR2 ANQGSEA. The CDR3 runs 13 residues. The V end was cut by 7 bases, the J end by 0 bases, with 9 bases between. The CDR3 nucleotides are TGCAGCGCGGACACTACGAACACCGGGGAGCTGTTTTTT. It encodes CSADTTNTGELFF.

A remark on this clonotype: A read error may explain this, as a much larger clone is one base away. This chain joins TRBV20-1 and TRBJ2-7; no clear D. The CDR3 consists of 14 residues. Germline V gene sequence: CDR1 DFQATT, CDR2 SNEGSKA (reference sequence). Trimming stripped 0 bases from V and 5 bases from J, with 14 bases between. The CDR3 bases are TGCAGTGCTAGAGATGGGGTTATAAACCACGAGCAGTACTTC. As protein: CSARDGVINHEQYF.

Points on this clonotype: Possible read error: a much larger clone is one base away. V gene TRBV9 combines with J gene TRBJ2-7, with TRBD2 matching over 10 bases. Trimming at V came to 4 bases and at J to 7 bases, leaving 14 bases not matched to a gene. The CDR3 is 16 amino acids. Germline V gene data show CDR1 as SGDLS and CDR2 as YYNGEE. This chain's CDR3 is CASSPSSGGKYNEQYF. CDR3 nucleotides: TGTGCCAGCAGCCCGAGTAGCGGGGGGAAATACAATGAGCAGTACTTC.

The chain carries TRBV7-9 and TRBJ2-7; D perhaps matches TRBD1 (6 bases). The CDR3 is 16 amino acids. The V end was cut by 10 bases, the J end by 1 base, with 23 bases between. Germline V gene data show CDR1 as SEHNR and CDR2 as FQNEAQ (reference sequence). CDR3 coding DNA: TGTGCCACCTCCACCATAGCAGGGGATAGTTCCTACGAGCAGTACTTC. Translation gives CATSTIAGDSSYEQYF.

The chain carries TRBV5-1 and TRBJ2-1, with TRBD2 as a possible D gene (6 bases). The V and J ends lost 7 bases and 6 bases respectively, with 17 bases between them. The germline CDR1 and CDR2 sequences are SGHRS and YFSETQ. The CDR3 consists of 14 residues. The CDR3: CASFTGDPVNEQFF. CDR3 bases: TGCGCCAGCTTCACGGGGGACCCCGTCAATGAGCAGTTCTTC.

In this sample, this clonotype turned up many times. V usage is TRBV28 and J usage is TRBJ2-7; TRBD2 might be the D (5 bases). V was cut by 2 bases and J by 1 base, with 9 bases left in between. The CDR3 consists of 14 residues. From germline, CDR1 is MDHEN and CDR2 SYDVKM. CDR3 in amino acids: CASSLLALSYEQYF. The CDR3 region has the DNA TGTGCCAGCAGTTTACTAGCTTTGTCCTACGAGCAGTACTTC.

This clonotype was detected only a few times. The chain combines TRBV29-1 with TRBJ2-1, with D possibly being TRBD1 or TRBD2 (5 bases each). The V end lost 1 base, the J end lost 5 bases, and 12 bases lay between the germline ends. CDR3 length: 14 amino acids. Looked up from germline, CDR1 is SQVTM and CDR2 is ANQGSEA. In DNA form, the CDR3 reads TGCAGCGTTGAAGGACGGGGCGAGGACAATGAGCAGTTCTTC. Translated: CSVEGRGEDNEQFF.

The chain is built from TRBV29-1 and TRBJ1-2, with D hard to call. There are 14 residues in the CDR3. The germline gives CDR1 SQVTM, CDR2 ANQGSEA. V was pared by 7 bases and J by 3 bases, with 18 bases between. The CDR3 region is CSAQTYERDYGYTF. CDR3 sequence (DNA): TGCAGCGCCCAGACTTACGAGCGCGACTATGGCTACACCTTC.

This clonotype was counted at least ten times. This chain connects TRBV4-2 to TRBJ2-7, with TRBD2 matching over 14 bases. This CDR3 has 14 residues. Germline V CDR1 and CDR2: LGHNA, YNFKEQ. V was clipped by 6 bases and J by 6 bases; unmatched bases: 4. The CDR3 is CASSRGLAGVEQYF. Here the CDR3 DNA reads TGTGCCAGCAGTCGGGGACTAGCGGGAGTCGAGCAGTACTTC.

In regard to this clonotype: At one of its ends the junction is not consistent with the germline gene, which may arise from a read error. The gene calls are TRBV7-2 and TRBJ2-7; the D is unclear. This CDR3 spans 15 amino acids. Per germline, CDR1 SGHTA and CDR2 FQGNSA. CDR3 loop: CVSSLRALSSYKQYF. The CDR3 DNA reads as TGTGTCAGCAGCCTACGGGCCTTGAGCTCCTACAAGCAGTACTTC.

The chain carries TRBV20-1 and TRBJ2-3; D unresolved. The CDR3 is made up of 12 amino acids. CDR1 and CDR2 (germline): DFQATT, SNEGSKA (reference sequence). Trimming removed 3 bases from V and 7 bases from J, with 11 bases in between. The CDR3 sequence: CSARDEENTQYF. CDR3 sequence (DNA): TGCAGTGCTAGGGACGAGGAAAATACGCAGTATTTT.